This T cell receptor (beta chain) was captured in a study of immune evolution from preneoplasia to lung adenocarcinoma. The germline V gene encodes CDR1 MGHRA and CDR2 YSYEKL. V was cut by 2 bases and J by 0 bases, with 17 bases left in between. The CDR3 consists of 18 residues. Here immunoSEQ multiplex PCR was the method, and the copy in TCRdb shows in-frame clones only, minus some. The data hold roughly 9,900 clones, with roughly 82% observed a single time. The sequence was obtained from a person aged 70 to 79 with lung adenocarcinoma. Source material: FFPE minimally invasive lung adenocarcinoma tissue. The chain employs TRBV4-1 and TRBJ1-3; no firm D call. CDR3 bases: TGCGCCAGCAGCCAATTAATATCTATATCTAGCTCTGGAAACACCATATATTTT. The encoded protein is CASSQLISISSSGNTIYF.